The 18 T cell receptor beta chains reported below all come from one sample, sequenced in a study of blood T cell repertoires in COVID-19 (dated by TCRdb to about 2020). Library creation used the immunoSEQ multiplex PCR assay. The table was pulled from immuneACCESS by TCRdb, which kept in-frame rearrangements only. Such tables lose some clones; where checked, under half of the loss comes from unresolved V genes, and the rest has no known cause. This sample comprises around 95,000 clones, around 85% of them detected only once. The leading ten clones occupy 13% of the sample. The sample consisted of peripheral blood. These receptors came from a man aged 45 to 65 with active or convalescent COVID-19.

The V and J genes are TRBV6-4 and TRBJ2-7, with D hard to call. In germline, CDR1 is MRHNA, CDR2 SNTAGT. The V end was cut by 8 bases, the J end by 3 bases, with 14 bases between. CDR3 length: 13 amino acids. The CDR3 sequence: CASSRGRDYEQYF. CDR3 DNA: TGTGCCAGCTCCCGAGGTCGAGACTACGAGCAGTACTTC.

This sequence joins TRBV5-1 and TRBJ2-5; 9 positions agree with TRBD1. This CDR3 comprises 16 residues. Trimming at V came to 0 bases and at J to 3 bases, leaving 6 bases not matched to a gene. The V gene's germline CDR1 is SGHRS and CDR2 YFSETQ. The CDR3 is CASSLALTGGKETQYF. The CDR3 nucleotides are TGCGCCAGCAGCTTGGCCCTGACAGGGGGGAAAGAGACCCAGTACTTC.

V gene TRBV24-1 combines with J gene TRBJ2-6, with unresolved D. The CDR3 is 17 amino acids. Deletions cut 3 bases from V and 0 bases from J, with 11 bases between. The germline V gene encodes CDR1 KGHDR and CDR2 SFDVKD. The CDR3 DNA is TGTGCCACCAGTGATCCGGCCCCTAGCTCTGGGGCCAACGTCCTGACTTTC. This sequence encodes CATSDPAPSSGANVLTF.

V and J are TRBV18 and TRBJ2-1; D may be TRBD2 (6 bases). The V and J ends lost 3 bases and 1 base respectively, with 10 bases between them. Per the germline V gene, CDR1 is KGHSH and CDR2 is LQKENI. The CDR3 is 15 residues long. The CDR3 sequence is CASSPREMSYNEQFF. CDR3 DNA sequence: TGTGCCAGCTCACCCCGGGAGATGTCCTACAATGAGCAGTTCTTC. The full variable domain, in which reference TRBV18 and TRBJ2-1 provide the parts outside the CDR3, is NAGVMQNPRHLVRRRGQEARLRCSPMKGHSHVYWYRQLPEEGLKFMVYLQKENIIDESGMPKERFSAEFPKEGPSILRIQQVVRGDSAAYFCASSPREMSYNEQFFGPGTRLTVL.

This clone has only one observation. The genes are TRBV5-6 and TRBJ1-2, with 7 bases aligning to TRBD1. Germline trimming cut 2 bases from V and 8 bases from J; bases unmatched to any gene: 15. Per the germline V gene, CDR1 is SGHDT and CDR2 is YYEEEE. CDR3 size: 16 residues. In DNA form, the CDR3 reads TGTGCCAGCAGCTTTAAATACAGGGGCAAACTGGGGGGCTACACCTTC. Translated, it gives CASSFKYRGKLGGYTF.

The chain joins TRBV28 to TRBJ2-7; D is possibly TRBD2 (5 bases). V dropped 6 bases and J dropped 1 base, with 13 bases sitting between them. The V gene's germline CDR1 is MDHEN and CDR2 SYDVKM. This CDR3 has 14 amino acids. The chain's CDR3 is CASSITGNSYEQYF. Here the CDR3 DNA reads TGTGCCAGCAGCATAACGGGGAATTCCTACGAGCAGTACTTC.

The chain has TRBV19 and TRBJ1-2; D is possibly TRBD1 (5 bases). V lost 11 bases, J lost 4 bases, and 20 bases lay in between. This CDR3 is 14 amino acids long. CDR1 and CDR2 from the germline V gene are LNHDA and SQIVND (reference sequence). CDR3 protein: CASAQQDQGYGYTF. CDR3 DNA: TGTGCCTCCGCCCAGCAGGATCAGGGCTATGGCTACACCTTC.

This chain links TRBV3-1 (or the pseudogene TRBV3-2) with TRBJ2-2, with 7 nucleotides matching TRBD1. This CDR3 contains 14 residues. V lost 2 bases and J lost 6; bases outside the gene matches: 3. The germline V gene encodes CDR1 LGHDT and CDR2 YNNKEL (reference sequence). CDR3 amino acids: CASSQIQGAGELFF. In DNA form, the CDR3 reads TGTGCCAGCAGCCAAATCCAGGGGGCCGGGGAGCTGTTTTTT.

The chain uses TRBV11-2 and TRBJ2-1, with TRBD2 identical over 14 bases. The trim removed 4 bases at V and 3 bases at J, leaving 2 bases unmatched. The CDR3 is 16 amino acids. From germline, CDR1 is SGHAT and CDR2 FQNNGV. DNA of the CDR3: TGTGCCAGCAGCTCCGGGACTAGCGGGGGCTACAATGAGCAGTTCTTC. Translation: CASSSGTSGGYNEQFF.

V usage is TRBV19 and J usage is TRBJ2-5, with 10 bases that match TRBD2. The CDR3 covers 15 residues. V lost 11 bases to trimming and J lost 2 bases; unmatched junction nucleotides: 11. The germline V gene has CDR1 LNHDA and CDR2 SQIVND (reference sequence). The CDR3 DNA sequence: TGTGCCTGCAAGCGGGAGGGCCTAAAGCAAGAGACCCAGTACTTC. It encodes CACKREGLKQETQYF.

The genes are TRBV19 and TRBJ1-5; D ambiguous. Trimming took 2 bases from V and 5 from J, leaving 7 bases between them. CDR3 length: 13 residues. CDR1 and CDR2 (germline): LNHDA, SQIVND (reference sequence). The CDR3 region is CASSIKRDQPQHF. Here the CDR3 DNA reads TGTGCCAGTAGTATAAAACGGGATCAGCCCCAGCATTTT.

The rearrangement links TRBV6-1 to TRBJ1-1; D gene uncertain. The germline gives CDR1 MNHNS, CDR2 SASEGT. The V end was cut by 2 bases, the J end by 0 bases, with 10 bases between. The CDR3 is 15 residues long. The CDR3 DNA reads TGTGCCAGCAGTGAATTAGCTGCCCTGAACACTGAAGCTTTCTTT. Its translation is CASSELAALNTEAFF.

V usage is TRBV21-1 and J usage is TRBJ2-7; the table's D call, TRBD1, has no DNA check behind it. TRBV21-1 is shown as a pseudogene. The CDR3 covers 11 residues. CDR3 residues: CARKSRARQYF. In DNA, the CDR3 is TGTGCCAGAAAATCCAGGGCAAGGCAGTACTTC.

This chain's CDR3 is CAWSLQGNTEAFF. The CDR3 region has the DNA TGTGCCTGGAGTTTACAGGGGAACACTGAAGCTTTCTTT. The chain recombines TRBV30 with TRBJ1-1; weak D call: TRBD1 (6 bases). CDR1 and CDR2 from the germline V gene are GTSNPN and SVGIG (reference sequence). There are 13 residues in the CDR3. Between the trimmed V and J ends, which lost 2 bases and 1 base, there was a span of 8 bases.

The rearrangement links TRBV18 to TRBJ1-2; D unresolved. The length of the CDR3 is 15 residues. The V and J ends lost 2 bases and 8 bases respectively, with 18 bases between them. From germline, CDR1 is KGHSH and CDR2 LQKENI. This CDR3 is CASSPGLAAEVGYTF. CDR3 DNA: TGTGCCAGCTCACCAGGTTTGGCTGCTGAGGTGGGCTACACCTTC.

The rearrangement joins TRBV28 to TRBJ2-2; no reliable D call. Trimming pared 8 bases from V and 0 bases from J, leaving 7 bases between. The CDR3 contains 13 residues. Germline V lookup: CDR1 MDHEN, CDR2 SYDVKM. The CDR3 DNA follows: TGTGCCAGCCGAGGAACGAACACCGGGGAGCTGTTTTTT. Protein product: CASRGTNTGELFF.

The chain recombines TRBV5-1 with TRBJ2-1, with 9 positions matching TRBD2. CDR1 SGHRS and CDR2 YFSETQ come from the germline V gene. This CDR3 region has 15 residues. The ends lost 0 bases at V and 9 bases at J; junction bases unmatched: 7. Written as DNA, the CDR3 is TGCGCCAGCAGCTTGGGAATAGCGGGAGTCGGTGAGCAGTTCTTC. This gives the protein CASSLGIAGVGEQFF.

The chain employs TRBV10-3 and TRBJ2-7; a weak D match, TRBD2 (6 bases). From germline, CDR1 is ENHRY and CDR2 SYGVKD. CDR3 length: 15 amino acids. V was cut by 8 bases and J by 3 bases, with 20 bases left in between. CDR3 bases: TGTGCCATCTCTCCGCTGGAGGGGTCGATCTACGAGCAGTACTTC. Its protein is CAISPLEGSIYEQYF.